The 25 T cell receptor beta chains reported below all come from one sample, sequenced in a study of T-cell reconstitution after alpha-beta-depleted transplantation in children. TCRbeta library preparation incorporated unique molecular identifiers. TCRdb analysed the PCR reads with MiXCR anew, one entry per CDR3 protein. The sample includes hundreds of thousands of distinct CDR3 sequences, under 15% seen only once; the top ten take around 6%. The starting material was PBMCs from the stem cell graft donor, obtained from the stem cell graft. The receptors were sampled from a human donor who donated a stem cell graft to a child with combined immunodeficiency.

The chain is built from TRBV20-1 and TRBJ2-3, with 13 bases aligning to TRBD2. CDR1 DFQATT and CDR2 SNEGSKA come from the germline V gene (reference sequence). The CDR3 runs 20 residues. V dropped 6 bases and J dropped 0; count of bases not matched to a gene: 18. The CDR3 loop is CSAPGQSTSGRHGSTDTQYF. CDR3 DNA: TGCAGTGCCCCGGGACAGTCGACTAGCGGGAGGCACGGGAGCACAGATACGCAGTATTTT.

The gene calls are TRBV19 and TRBJ2-1; D gene uncertain. V lost 5 bases to trimming and J lost 9 bases, with 11 bases between them. The CDR3 has 12 amino acids. Germline V gene sequence: CDR1 LNHDA, CDR2 SQIVND (reference sequence). The CDR3 loop is CASSSPGSEQFF. CDR3 sequence (DNA): TGTGCCAGTAGTTCCCCGGGTAGTGAGCAGTTCTTC.

The chain joins TRBV12-3 or TRBV12-4 to TRBJ2-2; 10 bases are a match to TRBD2. The CDR3 runs to 16 residues. The V and J ends lost 4 bases and 2 bases, in that order; junction bases with no gene match: 4. The CDR3 loop reads CASSSLAGVNTGELFF. The CDR3 DNA is TGTGCCAGCAGTTCCCTAGCGGGAGTAAACACCGGGGAGCTGTTTTTT.

The chain uses TRBV15 and TRBJ2-6; D is unresolved. The V and J ends lost 6 bases and 0 bases respectively, with 6 bases between them. CDR3 length equals 14 residues. CDR1 and CDR2 from the germline V gene are LNHNV and YYDKDF (reference sequence). The CDR3 protein is CATSEVSGANVLTF. The CDR3, as DNA: TGTGCCACCAGTGAGGTCTCTGGGGCCAACGTCCTGACTTTC.

This clonotype turned up a few times. The chain carries TRBV6-2 or TRBV6-3 and TRBJ2-3; D possibly matches TRBD1 or TRBD2 (6 bases each). The germline gives CDR1 MNHEY, CDR2 SVGEGT. CDR3 length: 14 amino acids. The V end was cut by 2 bases, the J end by 5 bases, with 11 bases between. CDR3 bases: TGTGCCAGCAGTTACGGGGGCGGGATAGATACGCAGTATTTT. Translated, it gives CASSYGGGIDTQYF.

There are a few counts of this clonotype. The rearrangement links TRBV20-1 to TRBJ2-4; a possible D gene is TRBD2 (7 bases). Trimming took 2 bases from V and 12 from J, leaving 23 bases between them. CDR3 length: 15 amino acids. The germline V gene encodes CDR1 DFQATT and CDR2 SNEGSKA (reference sequence). CDR3 coding DNA: TGCAGTGCTAGATTTTGGGGGGGGACAAAGATCAATCAGTACTTC. Its translation is CSARFWGGTKINQYF.

This clonotype showed up many times. The genes are TRBV10-3 and TRBJ2-7; TRBD2 matches 8 bases. The CDR3 has 15 amino acids. Trimming took 10 bases from V and 0 from J; bases not matched to a gene: 11. The germline CDR1 and CDR2 sequences are ENHRY and SYGVKD. The CDR3 region is CATFSGALYSYEQYF. The CDR3 bases are TGTGCCACCTTTAGCGGGGCCCTATACTCCTACGAGCAGTACTTC.

The chain joins TRBV9 to TRBJ2-7, with D perhaps assigned TRBD1 or TRBD2 (5 bases each). There are 13 residues in the CDR3. Germline CDR1 SGDLS, CDR2 YYNGEE. V lost 4 bases to trimming and J lost 7 bases, with 15 bases between them. The CDR3 DNA reads as TGTGCCAGCAGCACCGGACTGAAGGGGGAGCAGTACTTC. This encodes CASSTGLKGEQYF.

This rearrangement joins TRBV12-3 or TRBV12-4 to TRBJ2-5; D remains unclear. Trimming cost V 1 base and J 1 base, with 19 bases left between them. The CDR3 has 18 amino acids. The CDR3: CASSLGFGATEFQETQYF. In DNA, the CDR3 is TGTGCCAGCAGTTTAGGGTTCGGAGCCACCGAATTCCAAGAGACCCAGTACTTC.

The CDR3 sequence: CASQTLGQTQETQYF. The CDR3 nucleotides are TGTGCCAGCCAGACTCTAGGGCAGACCCAAGAGACCCAGTACTTC. The J gene is TRBJ2-5, the V gene TRBV14; D is uncertain. Germline lookup yields CDR1 SGHDN and CDR2 FVKESK. The CDR3 totals 15 residues. The V and J ends lost 8 bases and 1 base respectively, with 17 bases between them.

This clonotype was found many times. The V and J genes are TRBV10-3 and TRBJ2-1, with D possibly being TRBD2 (6 bases). Trimming took off 6 bases at V and 5 bases at J, with 14 bases between the two ends. Germline V gene sequence: CDR1 ENHRY, CDR2 SYGVKD. There are 14 residues in the CDR3. The CDR3 region is CAISDLGGNNEQFF. The DNA of the CDR3 is TGTGCCATCAGCGACTTGGGGGGAAACAATGAGCAGTTCTTC.

The genes are TRBV11-2 and TRBJ2-2; D unresolved. With 5 bases removed from V and 1 base from J, the gap between germline ends came to 11 bases. The CDR3 consists of 15 residues. The germline V gene encodes CDR1 SGHAT and CDR2 FQNNGV. CDR3 amino acids: CASSPTRKNTGELFF. DNA of the CDR3: TGTGCCAGCAGCCCGACCCGCAAGAACACCGGGGAGCTGTTTTTT.

This clonotype was seen repeatedly, ten times or more. This chain links TRBV4-3 with TRBJ2-3; 8 positions agree with TRBD1. The CDR3 covers 14 residues. J lost 5 bases, V lost 4 bases, and 5 bases had no gene match. Looked up from germline, CDR1 is LGHNA and CDR2 is YSLEER. The CDR3 spells CASSRGQAGDTQYF. CDR3 nucleotide sequence: TGCGCCAGCAGCCGGGGACAGGCAGGAGATACGCAGTATTTT.

This clonotype was seen only a few times. V usage is TRBV6-2 or TRBV6-3 and J usage is TRBJ2-7; no clear D gene. Between the trimmed V and J ends, which lost 6 bases and 1 base, there was a span of 19 bases. There are 16 residues in the CDR3. Germline V gene lookup returns CDR1 MNHEY and CDR2 SVGEGT. CDR3 protein: CASRSLIWGSSYEQYF. In nucleotides, the CDR3 is TGTGCCAGCAGGAGTCTTATATGGGGAAGTTCCTACGAGCAGTACTTC.

This clonotype was counted many times. Sequence at one end of the junction differs from germline and may be a read error. V usage is TRBV4-3 and J usage is TRBJ2-1; no reliable D call. Germline loops: CDR1 LGHNA, CDR2 YSLEER. The CDR3 contains 12 residues. The CDR3 region has the DNA TGTGCCAGCAGCCAAGACTACAATGAGCAGTTCTTC. It translates to CASSQDYNEQFF.

The table lists this clonotype with many counts. The chain carries TRBV20-1 and TRBJ2-1, with D perhaps TRBD1 or TRBD2 (5 bases each). The CDR3 sequence is 16 residues long. Per germline, CDR1 DFQATT and CDR2 SNEGSKA (reference sequence). The V end lost 6 bases, the J end lost 4 bases, and 22 bases lay between the germline ends. CDR3 loop: CSAKGGGLRGYNEQFF. The DNA for the CDR3 is TGCAGTGCCAAAGGTGGCGGGTTGAGGGGATACAATGAGCAGTTCTTC.

This clonotype was observed at least ten times. This chain links TRBV6-1 with TRBJ2-2; D gene ambiguous. Deletions cut 8 bases from V and 4 bases from J, with 14 bases between. This CDR3 has 14 amino acids. Germline assignment: CDR1 MNHNS and CDR2 SASEGT. The CDR3 DNA is TGTGCCAGCGCCGATAATTTCCCCACCGGGGAGCTGTTTTTT. This encodes CASADNFPTGELFF.

Only a few counts were recorded for this clonotype. The chain carries TRBV10-3 and TRBJ2-7; TRBD1 matches 8 bases. J gave up 4 bases and V 3 bases, and 8 bases lay outside the gene matches. The CDR3 loop spans 15 amino acids. Germline V gene sequence: CDR1 ENHRY, CDR2 SYGVKD. The CDR3 DNA sequence: TGTGCCATCAGTGACACGGGACAGGATATTTACGAGCAGTACTTC. As protein: CAISDTGQDIYEQYF.

The chain employs TRBV7-8 and TRBJ2-1, with a tentative D call TRBD2 (5 bases). The CDR3 runs to 15 residues. The germline V and J ends were trimmed by 4 bases and 3 bases, with 13 bases remaining between them. Per the germline V gene, CDR1 is SGHVS and CDR2 is FQNEAQ. The CDR3 DNA reads as TGTGCCAGCAGCTCACCGGACTCCCTCTACAATGAGCAGTTCTTC. It translates to CASSSPDSLYNEQFF.

J is TRBJ2-1 and V is TRBV18; TRBD1 matches at 9 bases. The length of the CDR3 is 16 residues. Unmatched junction bases numbered 9, after V lost 0 bases and J lost 9 bases. Germline V CDR1 and CDR2: KGHSH, LQKENI. DNA of the CDR3: TGTGCCAGCTCACCACCTAACAGGGGGCGCCCCGTTGAGCAGTTCTTC. It codes for CASSPPNRGRPVEQFF.

This clonotype was observed a single time. The V call is TRBV7-8, the J call TRBJ1-1; D perhaps matches TRBD1 (5 bases). CDR3 size: 16 residues. The germline gives CDR1 SGHVS, CDR2 FQNEAQ. V gave up 3 bases and J gave up 1 base, with 15 bases separating them. The CDR3 reads CASSFRFAGQNTEAFF. The CDR3 DNA sequence: TGTGCCAGCAGCTTCCGGTTCGCAGGACAGAACACTGAAGCTTTCTTT. Complete variable domain (other parts from reference TRBV7-8 and TRBJ1-1): GAGVSQSPRYKVAKRGQDVALRCDPISGHVSLFWYQQALGQGPEFLTYFQNEAQLDKSGLPSDRFFAERPEGSVSTLKIQRTQQEDSAVYLCASSFRFAGQNTEAFFGQGTRLTVV.

This chain connects TRBV20-1 to TRBJ2-7; 11 bases line up with TRBD2. V dropped 4 bases and J dropped 2; count of bases not matched to a gene: 1. Germline values: CDR1 DFQATT, CDR2 SNEGSKA (reference sequence). This CDR3 is built from 13 residues. In nucleotides, the CDR3 is TGCAGTGCTACACTAGCGGGGGCCTACGAGCAGTACTTC. Amino acids: CSATLAGAYEQYF.

This clonotype has just a few counts. The gene calls are TRBV25-1 and TRBJ1-1, with TRBD1 as a possible D gene (6 bases). This CDR3 comprises 11 residues. Germline-derived CDR1 and CDR2 are MGHDK and SYGVNS. Trimming cost V 11 bases and J 7 bases, with 14 bases left between them. CDR3 sequence: CAAGTKIEAFF. CDR3 in DNA: TGTGCCGCGGGGACAAAGATTGAAGCTTTCTTT.

V and J are TRBV7-2 and TRBJ2-7; D not certain. V was shortened by 1 base and J by 3 bases, with 7 bases between the two germline ends. Per germline, CDR1 SGHTA and CDR2 FQGNSA. The CDR3 totals 13 residues. The CDR3 loop reads CASSLEQRYEQYF. In DNA, the CDR3 is TGTGCCAGCAGCTTAGAACAGCGCTACGAGCAGTACTTC.

This clonotype has only a few counts. The chain couples TRBV6-2 or TRBV6-3 to TRBJ2-7; 7 nucleotides agree with TRBD1. V lost 2 bases and J lost 4; bases outside the gene matches: 11. Germline V gene sequence: CDR1 MNHEY, CDR2 SVGEGT. This CDR3 comprises 16 residues. Here the CDR3 DNA reads TGTGCCAGCAGTTACACCTTGGACAGGCCAAGGTACGAGCAGTACTTC. Protein sequence: CASSYTLDRPRYEQYF.